A single T cell receptor (beta chain) is shown here with its context. Its antigen is unidentified. The junction had 7 bases not matched to a gene; V was cut back by 5 bases and J by 4 bases. The CDR3 totals 14 residues. Germline CDR1 and CDR2: MNHEY and SVGAGI. The data were obtained in a study of OX40 agonist ivuxolimab in advanced cancers. Study at large: The group had a mean age of approximately 60 years, ranged from about 20 to 85, and was 80% to 90% male. Earlier treatment with anti-PD-1, anti-PD-L1 or anti-CTLA-4 was permitted, and 30% to 40% had received some. Two cutaneous melanoma patients and one hepatocellular carcinoma patient, three in all, had partial responses. The study, taken as a whole, reports: Expansion of clones was among the lowest in partial responders at 0.1-3.0 mg/kg.

Clones were sequenced by immunoSEQ multiplex PCR, and TCRdb holds only the in-frame ones, with some missing. The sample lists about 55,000 clones; 75% to 90% were seen once. Here the sequenced sample was CD4+ or CD8+ T cells sorted from blood, taken in a trial of the OX40 agonist ivuxolimab. The V and J genes are TRBV6-5 and TRBJ2-7; 8 bases are a match to TRBD1. This clonotype was obtained from an adult with an advanced solid tumor such as melanoma, head and neck, liver or kidney cancer. CDR3 sequence (DNA): TGTGCCAGCAGTAAAGCAGGGGGCGGGTACGAGCAGTACTTC. It encodes CASSKAGGGYEQYF.